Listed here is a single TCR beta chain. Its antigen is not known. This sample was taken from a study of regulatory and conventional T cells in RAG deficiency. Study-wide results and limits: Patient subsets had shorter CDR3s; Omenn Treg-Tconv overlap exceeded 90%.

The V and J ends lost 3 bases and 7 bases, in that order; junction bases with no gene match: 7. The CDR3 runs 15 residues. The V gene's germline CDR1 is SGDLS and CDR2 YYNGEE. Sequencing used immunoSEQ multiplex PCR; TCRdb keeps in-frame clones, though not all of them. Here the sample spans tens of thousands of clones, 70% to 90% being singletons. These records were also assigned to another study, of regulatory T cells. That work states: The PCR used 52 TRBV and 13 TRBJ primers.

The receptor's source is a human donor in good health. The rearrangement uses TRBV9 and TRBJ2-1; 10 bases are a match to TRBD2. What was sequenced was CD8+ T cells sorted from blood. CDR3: CASSGKREGPNEQFF. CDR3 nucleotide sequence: TGTGCCAGCAGCGGAAAGCGGGAGGGCCCGAATGAGCAGTTCTTC.